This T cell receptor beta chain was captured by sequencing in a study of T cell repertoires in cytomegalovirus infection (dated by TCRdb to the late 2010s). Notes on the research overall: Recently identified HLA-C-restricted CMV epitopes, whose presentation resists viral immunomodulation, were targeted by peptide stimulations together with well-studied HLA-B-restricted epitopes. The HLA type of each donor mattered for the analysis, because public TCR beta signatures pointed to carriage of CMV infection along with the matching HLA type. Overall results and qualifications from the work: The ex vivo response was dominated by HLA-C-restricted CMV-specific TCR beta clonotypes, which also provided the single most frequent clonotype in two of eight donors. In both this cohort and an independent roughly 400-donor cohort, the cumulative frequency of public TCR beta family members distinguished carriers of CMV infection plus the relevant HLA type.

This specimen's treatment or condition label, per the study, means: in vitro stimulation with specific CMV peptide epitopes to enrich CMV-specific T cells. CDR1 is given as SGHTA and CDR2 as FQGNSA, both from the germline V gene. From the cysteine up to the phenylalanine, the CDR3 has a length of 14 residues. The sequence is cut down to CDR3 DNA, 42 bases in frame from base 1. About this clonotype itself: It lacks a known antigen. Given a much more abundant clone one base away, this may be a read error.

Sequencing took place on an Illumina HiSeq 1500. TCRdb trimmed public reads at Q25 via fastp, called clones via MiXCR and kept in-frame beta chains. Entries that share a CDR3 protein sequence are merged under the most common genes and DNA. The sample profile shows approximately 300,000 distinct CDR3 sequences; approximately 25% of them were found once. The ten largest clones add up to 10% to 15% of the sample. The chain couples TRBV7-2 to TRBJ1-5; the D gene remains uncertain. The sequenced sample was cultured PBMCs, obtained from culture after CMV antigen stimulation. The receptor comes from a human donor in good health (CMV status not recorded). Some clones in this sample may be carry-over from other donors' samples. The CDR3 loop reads CVSSPTGPLKPQHF. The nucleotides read TGTGTCAGCAGCCCGACCGGACCCCTCAAGCCCCAGCATTTT.